Following are 2 T cell receptor beta chains from one sample sequenced in a study of monozygotic twins with inflammatory bowel disease. TCRdb reprocessed the 5' RACE reads and reports one entry per CDR3 protein, with no DNA. The repertoire table contains around 380,000 distinct CDR3 sequences. The sample was blood. These receptors were taken from a human donor with ulcerative colitis or Crohn's disease, or a healthy co-twin of an affected twin (not recorded which).

The rearrangement links TRBV19 to TRBJ2-6; absent DNA, TCRdb's TRBD1 call cannot be checked. Germline lookup yields CDR1 LNHDA and CDR2 SQIVND (reference sequence). The CDR3 spans 14 residues. The CDR3 here is CASTRDSGANVLTF.

This chain joins TRBV9 and TRBJ1-1. This CDR3 region has 15 residues. Per the germline V gene, CDR1 is SGDLS and CDR2 is YYNGEE. This CDR3 is CASSVGNRLNTEAFF.